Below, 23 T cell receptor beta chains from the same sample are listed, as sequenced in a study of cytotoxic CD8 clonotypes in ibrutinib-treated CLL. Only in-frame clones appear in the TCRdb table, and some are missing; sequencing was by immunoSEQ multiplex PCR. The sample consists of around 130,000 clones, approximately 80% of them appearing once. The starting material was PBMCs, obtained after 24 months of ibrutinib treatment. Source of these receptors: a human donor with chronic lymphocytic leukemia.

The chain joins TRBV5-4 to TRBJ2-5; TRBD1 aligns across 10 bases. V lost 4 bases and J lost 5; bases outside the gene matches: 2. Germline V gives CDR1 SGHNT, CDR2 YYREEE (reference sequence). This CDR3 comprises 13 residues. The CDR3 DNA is TGTGCCAGCAGCCCGGGACAGGGGGAGACCCAGTACTTC. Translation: CASSPGQGETQYF.

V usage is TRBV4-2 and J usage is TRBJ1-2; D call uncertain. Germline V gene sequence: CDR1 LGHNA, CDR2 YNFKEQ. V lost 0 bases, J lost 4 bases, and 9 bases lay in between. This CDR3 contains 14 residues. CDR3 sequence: CASSQDPEAYGYTF. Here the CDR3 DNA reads TGTGCCAGCAGCCAAGATCCGGAGGCCTATGGCTACACCTTC.

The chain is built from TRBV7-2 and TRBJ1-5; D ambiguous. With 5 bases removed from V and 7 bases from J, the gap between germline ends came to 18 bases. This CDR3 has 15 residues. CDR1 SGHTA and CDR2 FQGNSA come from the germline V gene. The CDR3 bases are TGTGCCAGCAGCCCGCGGGAGACCCCGGGGCAGCCCCAGCATTTT. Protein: CASSPRETPGQPQHF.

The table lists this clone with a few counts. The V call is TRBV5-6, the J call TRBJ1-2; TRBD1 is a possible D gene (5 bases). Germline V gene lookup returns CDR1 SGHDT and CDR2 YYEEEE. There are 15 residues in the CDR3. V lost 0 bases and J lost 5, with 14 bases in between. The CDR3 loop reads CASSLGREVGYGYTF. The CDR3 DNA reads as TGTGCCAGCAGCTTGGGCAGGGAAGTTGGGTATGGCTACACCTTC.

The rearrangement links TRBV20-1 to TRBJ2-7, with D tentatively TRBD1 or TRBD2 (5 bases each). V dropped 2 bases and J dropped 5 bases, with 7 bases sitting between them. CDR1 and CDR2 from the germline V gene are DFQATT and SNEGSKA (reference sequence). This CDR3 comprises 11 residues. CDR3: CSARSGHEQYF. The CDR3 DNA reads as TGCAGTGCTAGATCGGGGCACGAGCAGTACTTC.

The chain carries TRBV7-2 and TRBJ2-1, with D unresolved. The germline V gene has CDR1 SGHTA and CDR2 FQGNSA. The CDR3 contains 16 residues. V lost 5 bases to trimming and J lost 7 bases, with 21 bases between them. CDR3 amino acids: CASSAAADRVHNEQFF. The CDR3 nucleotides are TGTGCCAGCAGCGCCGCCGCGGATAGAGTACATAATGAGCAGTTCTTC. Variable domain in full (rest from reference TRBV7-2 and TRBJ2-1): GAGVSQSPSNKVTEKGKDVELRCDPISGHTALYWYRQSLGQGLEFLIYFQGNSAPDKSGLPSDRFSAERTGGSVSTLTIQRTQQEDSAVYLCASSAAADRVHNEQFFGPGTRLTVL.

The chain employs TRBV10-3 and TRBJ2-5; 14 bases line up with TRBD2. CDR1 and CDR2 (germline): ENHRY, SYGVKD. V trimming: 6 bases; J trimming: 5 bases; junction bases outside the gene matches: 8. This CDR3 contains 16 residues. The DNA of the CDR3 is TGTGCCATCAGCGGGACTAGCGGGGGCCCCTGGGAGACCCAGTACTTC. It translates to CAISGTSGGPWETQYF.

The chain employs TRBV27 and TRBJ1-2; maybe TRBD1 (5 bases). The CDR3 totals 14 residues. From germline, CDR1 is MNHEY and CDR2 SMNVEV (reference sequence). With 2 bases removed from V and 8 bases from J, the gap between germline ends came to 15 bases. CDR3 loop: CASSLGTDNGGYTF. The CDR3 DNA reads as TGTGCCAGCAGTTTAGGGACTGACAACGGGGGCTACACCTTC.

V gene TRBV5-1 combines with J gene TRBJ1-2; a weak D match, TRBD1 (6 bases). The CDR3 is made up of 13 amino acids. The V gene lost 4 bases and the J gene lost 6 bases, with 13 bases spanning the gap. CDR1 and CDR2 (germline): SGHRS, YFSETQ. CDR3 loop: CASSGGGEHGYTF. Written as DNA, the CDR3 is TGCGCCAGCAGCGGGGGCGGGGAGCATGGCTACACCTTC.

The CDR3 region is CASSRGDRETQYF. DNA of the CDR3: TGCGCCAGCAGCCGGGGGGACAGGGAGACCCAGTACTTC. V usage is TRBV5-1 and J usage is TRBJ2-5, with D maybe TRBD1 (8 bases). CDR3 length: 13 amino acids. CDR1 is SGHRS and CDR2 is YFSETQ in the germline V gene. V gave up 4 bases and J gave up 5 bases, with 12 bases separating them.

The CDR3 nucleotides read TGTGCCAGCAGCCGCCCTCGGGGGCGACTTGAAGCTTTCTTT. Its protein is CASSRPRGRLEAFF. The rearrangement joins TRBV7-9 to TRBJ1-1; maybe TRBD1 (6 bases). Germline-derived CDR1 and CDR2 are SEHNR and FQNEAQ (reference sequence). The V end was cut by 5 bases, the J end by 7 bases, with 17 bases between. The CDR3 covers 14 residues.

The CDR3 protein is CATSSRQGNFNYGYTF. Written as DNA, the CDR3 is TGTGCCACCAGCAGCCGACAGGGAAATTTTAACTATGGCTACACCTTC. The V and J genes are TRBV15 and TRBJ1-2, with TRBD1 identical over 7 bases. With 3 bases clipped from V and 1 base from J, the junction kept 8 bases outside the gene matches. The CDR3 consists of 16 residues. Germline V gives CDR1 LNHNV, CDR2 YYDKDF (reference sequence).

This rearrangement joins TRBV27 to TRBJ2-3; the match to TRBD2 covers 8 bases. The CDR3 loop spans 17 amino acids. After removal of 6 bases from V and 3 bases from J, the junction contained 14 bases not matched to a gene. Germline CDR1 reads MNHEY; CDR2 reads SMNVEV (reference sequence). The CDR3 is CASRLRGTPGGTDTQYF. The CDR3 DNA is TGTGCCAGCAGGTTAAGGGGAACACCGGGGGGGACAGATACGCAGTATTTT.

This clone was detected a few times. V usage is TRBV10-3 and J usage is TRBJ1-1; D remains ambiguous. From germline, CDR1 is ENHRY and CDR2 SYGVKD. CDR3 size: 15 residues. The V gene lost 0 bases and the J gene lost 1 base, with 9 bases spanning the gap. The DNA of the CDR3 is TGTGCCATCAGTGAGTCGCCGGGTGCGAACACTGAAGCTTTCTTT. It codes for CAISESPGANTEAFF.

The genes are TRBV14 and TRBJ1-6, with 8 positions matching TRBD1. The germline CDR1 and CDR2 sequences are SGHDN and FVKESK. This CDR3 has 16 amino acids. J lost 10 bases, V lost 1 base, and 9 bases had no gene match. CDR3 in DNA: TGTGCCAGCAGCCAAGTGGCAGGACAGGGAAACTCACCCCTCCACTTT. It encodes CASSQVAGQGNSPLHF.

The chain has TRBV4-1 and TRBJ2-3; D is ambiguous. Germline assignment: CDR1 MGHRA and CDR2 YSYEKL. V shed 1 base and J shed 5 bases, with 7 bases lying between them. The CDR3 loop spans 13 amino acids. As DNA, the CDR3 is TGCGCCAGCAGCCAAGTCGATAGAGATACGCAGTATTTT. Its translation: CASSQVDRDTQYF.

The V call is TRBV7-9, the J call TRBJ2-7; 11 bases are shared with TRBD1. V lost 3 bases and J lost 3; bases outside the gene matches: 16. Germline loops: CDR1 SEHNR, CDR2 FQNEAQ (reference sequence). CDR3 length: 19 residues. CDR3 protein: CASSFRTGGSMVPNYEQYF. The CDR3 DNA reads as TGTGCCAGCAGCTTCCGGACAGGGGGCAGTATGGTCCCCAACTACGAGCAGTACTTC.

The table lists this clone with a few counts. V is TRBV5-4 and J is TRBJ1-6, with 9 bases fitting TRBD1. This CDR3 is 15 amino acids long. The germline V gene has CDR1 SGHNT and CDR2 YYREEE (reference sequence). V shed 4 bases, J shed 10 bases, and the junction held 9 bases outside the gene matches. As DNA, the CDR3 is TGTGCCAGCAGCGGCGGACAGGGGTTTGGATCACCCCTCCACTTT. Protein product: CASSGGQGFGSPLHF.

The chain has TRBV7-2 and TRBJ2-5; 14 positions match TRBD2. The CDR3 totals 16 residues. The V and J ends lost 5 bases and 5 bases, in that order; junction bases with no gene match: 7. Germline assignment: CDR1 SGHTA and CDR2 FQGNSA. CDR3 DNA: TGTGCCAGCAGCCCGGGGACTAGCGGGGGTTGGGAGACCCAGTACTTC. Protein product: CASSPGTSGGWETQYF.

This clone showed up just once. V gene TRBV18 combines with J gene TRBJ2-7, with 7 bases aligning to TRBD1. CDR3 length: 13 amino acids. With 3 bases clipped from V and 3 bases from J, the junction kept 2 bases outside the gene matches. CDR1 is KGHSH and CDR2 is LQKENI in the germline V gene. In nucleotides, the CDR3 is TGTGCCAGCTCACCCCGGGACAGCTACGAGCAGTACTTC. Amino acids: CASSPRDSYEQYF.

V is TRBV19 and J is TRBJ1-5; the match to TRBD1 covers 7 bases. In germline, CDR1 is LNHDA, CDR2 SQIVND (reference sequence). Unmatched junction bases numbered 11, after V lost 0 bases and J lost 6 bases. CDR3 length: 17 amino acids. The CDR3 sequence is CASSIEGGRGYGQPQHF. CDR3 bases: TGTGCCAGTAGTATAGAAGGTGGCAGGGGGTACGGTCAGCCCCAGCATTTT.

The CDR3 DNA sequence: TGTGCCAGCAGCCAGATGGGGTATGGCTACACCTTC. Residues: CASSQMGYGYTF. The genes are TRBV6-5 and TRBJ1-2; D is undetermined. Germline-derived CDR1 and CDR2 are MNHEY and SVGAGI. V dropped 6 bases and J dropped 5 bases, with 10 bases sitting between them. This CDR3 has 12 residues.

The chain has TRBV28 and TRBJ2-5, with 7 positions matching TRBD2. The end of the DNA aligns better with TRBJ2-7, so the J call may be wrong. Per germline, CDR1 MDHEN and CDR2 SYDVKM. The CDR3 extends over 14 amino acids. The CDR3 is CASRAHGGGYEQYF. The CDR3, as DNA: TGTGCCAGCAGGGCTCATGGGGGAGGGTACGAGCAGTACTTC.